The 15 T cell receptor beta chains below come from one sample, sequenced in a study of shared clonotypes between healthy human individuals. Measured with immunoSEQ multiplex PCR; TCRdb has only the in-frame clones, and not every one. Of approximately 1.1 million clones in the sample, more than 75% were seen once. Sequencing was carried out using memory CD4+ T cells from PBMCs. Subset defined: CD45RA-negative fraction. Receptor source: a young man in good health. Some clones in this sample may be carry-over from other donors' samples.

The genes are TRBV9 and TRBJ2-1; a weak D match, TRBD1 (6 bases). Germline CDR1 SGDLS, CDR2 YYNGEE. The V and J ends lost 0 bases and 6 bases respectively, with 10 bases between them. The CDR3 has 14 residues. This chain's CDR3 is CASSVAKQGNEQFF. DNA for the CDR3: TGTGCCAGCAGCGTAGCTAAACAGGGCAATGAGCAGTTCTTC.

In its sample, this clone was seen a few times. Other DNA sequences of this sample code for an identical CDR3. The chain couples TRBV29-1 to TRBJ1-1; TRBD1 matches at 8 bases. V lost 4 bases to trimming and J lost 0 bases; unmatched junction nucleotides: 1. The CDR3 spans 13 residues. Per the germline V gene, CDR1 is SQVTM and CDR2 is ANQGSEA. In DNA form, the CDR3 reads TGCAGCGTTGGACAGGGGTTGAACACTGAAGCTTTCTTT. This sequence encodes CSVGQGLNTEAFF.

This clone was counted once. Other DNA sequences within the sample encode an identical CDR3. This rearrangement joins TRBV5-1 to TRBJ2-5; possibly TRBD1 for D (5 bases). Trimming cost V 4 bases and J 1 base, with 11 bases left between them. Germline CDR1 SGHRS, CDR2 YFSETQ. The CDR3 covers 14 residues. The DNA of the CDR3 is TGCGCCAGCAGCCCTGGGCAGGGCCAAGAGACCCAGTACTTC. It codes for CASSPGQGQETQYF.

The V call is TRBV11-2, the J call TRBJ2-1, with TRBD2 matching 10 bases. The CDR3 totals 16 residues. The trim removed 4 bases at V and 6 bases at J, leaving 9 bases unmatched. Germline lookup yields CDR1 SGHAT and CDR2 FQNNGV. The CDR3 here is CASSSPSGSVGNEQFF. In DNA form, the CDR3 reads TGTGCCAGCAGCTCCCCTAGCGGGAGTGTGGGCAATGAGCAGTTCTTC.

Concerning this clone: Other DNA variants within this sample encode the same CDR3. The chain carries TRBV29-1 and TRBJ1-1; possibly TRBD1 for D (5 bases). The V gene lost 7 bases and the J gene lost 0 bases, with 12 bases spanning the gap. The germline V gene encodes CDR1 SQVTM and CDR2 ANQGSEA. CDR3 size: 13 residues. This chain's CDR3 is CSAAGQMNTEAFF. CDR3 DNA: TGCAGCGCGGCGGGGCAGATGAACACTGAAGCTTTCTTT.

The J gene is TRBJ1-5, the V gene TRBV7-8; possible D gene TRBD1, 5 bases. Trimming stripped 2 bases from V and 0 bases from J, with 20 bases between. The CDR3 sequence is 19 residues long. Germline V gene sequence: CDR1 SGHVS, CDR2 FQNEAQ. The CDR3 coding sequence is TGTGCCAGCAGCTTAAGGGGTGGGCAGAAGATTTATAGCAATCAGCCCCAGCATTTT. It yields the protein CASSLRGGQKIYSNQPQHF.

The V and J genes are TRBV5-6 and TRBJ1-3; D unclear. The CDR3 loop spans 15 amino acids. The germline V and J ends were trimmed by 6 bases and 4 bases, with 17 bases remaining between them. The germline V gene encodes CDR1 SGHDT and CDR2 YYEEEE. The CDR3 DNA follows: TGTGCCAGCACACTAGAGTATACTCTGGGAAACACCATATATTTT. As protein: CASTLEYTLGNTIYF.

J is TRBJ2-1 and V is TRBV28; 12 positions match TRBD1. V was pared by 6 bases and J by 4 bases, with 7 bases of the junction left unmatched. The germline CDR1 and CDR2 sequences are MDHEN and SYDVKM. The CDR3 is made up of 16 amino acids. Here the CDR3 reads CASSLTGQGAYNEQFF. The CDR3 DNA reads TGTGCCAGCAGCCTTACGGGACAGGGGGCGTACAATGAGCAGTTCTTC.

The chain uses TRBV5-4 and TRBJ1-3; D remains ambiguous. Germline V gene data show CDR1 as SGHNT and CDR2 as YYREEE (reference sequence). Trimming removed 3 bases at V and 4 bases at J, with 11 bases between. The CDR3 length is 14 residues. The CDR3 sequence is CASSYPLDGNTIYF. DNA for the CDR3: TGTGCCAGCAGCTACCCCTTAGACGGAAACACCATATATTTT.

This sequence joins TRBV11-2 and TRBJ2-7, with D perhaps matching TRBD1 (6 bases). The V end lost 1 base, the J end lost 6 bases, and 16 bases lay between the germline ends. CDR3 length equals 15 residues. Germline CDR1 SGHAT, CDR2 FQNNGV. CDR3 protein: CASSLGTPVQGEQYF. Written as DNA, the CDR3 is TGTGCCAGCAGCTTAGGAACTCCCGTACAGGGCGAGCAGTACTTC.

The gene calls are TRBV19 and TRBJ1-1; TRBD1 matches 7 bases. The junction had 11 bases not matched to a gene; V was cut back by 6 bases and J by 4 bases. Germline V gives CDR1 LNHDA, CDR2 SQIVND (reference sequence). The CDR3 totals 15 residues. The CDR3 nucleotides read TGTGCCAGTAGAGGCCAGGGGGGGCTCGGCACTGAAGCTTTCTTT. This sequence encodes CASRGQGGLGTEAFF. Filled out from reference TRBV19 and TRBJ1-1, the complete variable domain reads DGGITQSPKYLFRKEGQNVTLSCEQNLNHDAMYWYRQDPGQGLRLIYYSQIVNDFQKGDIAEGYSVSREKKESFPLTVTSAQKNPTAFYLCASRGQGGLGTEAFFGQGTRLTVV.

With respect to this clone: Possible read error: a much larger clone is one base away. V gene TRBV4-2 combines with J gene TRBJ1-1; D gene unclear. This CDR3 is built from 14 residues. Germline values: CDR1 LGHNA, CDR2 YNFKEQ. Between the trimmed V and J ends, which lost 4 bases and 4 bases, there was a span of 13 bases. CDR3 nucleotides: TGTGCCAGCAGCCCGGAAGGGAGGGTCACTGAAGCTTTCTTT. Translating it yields CASSPEGRVTEAFF.

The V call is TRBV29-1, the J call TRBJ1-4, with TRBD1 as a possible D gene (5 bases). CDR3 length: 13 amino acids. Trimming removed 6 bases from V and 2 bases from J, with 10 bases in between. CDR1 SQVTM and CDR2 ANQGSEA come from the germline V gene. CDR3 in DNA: TGCAGCGTCGCAGGGATCACTAATGAAAAACTGTTTTTT. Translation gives CSVAGITNEKLFF.

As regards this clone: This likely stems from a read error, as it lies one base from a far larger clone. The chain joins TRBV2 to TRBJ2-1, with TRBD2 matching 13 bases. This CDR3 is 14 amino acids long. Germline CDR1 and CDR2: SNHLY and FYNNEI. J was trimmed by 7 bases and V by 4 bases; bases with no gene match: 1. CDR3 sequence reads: CASSGTSGSNEQFF. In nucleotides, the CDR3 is TGTGCCAGCAGTGGGACTAGCGGGAGTAATGAGCAGTTCTTC.

The CDR3 reads CASSLATGAYGYTF. As DNA, the CDR3 is TGTGCCAGCAGCTTAGCGACAGGGGCATATGGCTACACCTTC. The chain has TRBV7-8 and TRBJ1-2, with 8 bases fitting TRBD1. Germline assignment: CDR1 SGHVS and CDR2 FQNEAQ. The J segment lost 5 bases and the V segment lost 0 bases, leaving 2 bases of the junction unmatched. This CDR3 has 14 amino acids.